This T cell receptor beta chain came from a study of metastatic and nonmetastatic thyroid tumors. Per the germline V gene, CDR1 is DFQATT and CDR2 is SNEGSKA (reference sequence). The V gene end was trimmed by 1 base and the J gene end by 4 bases; junction bases not matched to a gene: 16. CDR3 size: 20 residues. For this clone: Its antigen is currently unknown.

Study observations and caveats: In blood and tumor, TCR beta diversity was reportedly significantly higher in malignant thyroid tumors than in benign nodules.

Via MiXCR, TCRdb re-called the PCR reads. This table has about 59,000 clones, around 16% appearing once. The entire patient cohort was treatment-naive prior to thyroid surgery. This clonotype originated in a male donor with papillary thyroid cancer or a benign thyroid nodule (not recorded which). Some clones in this sample may be carry-over from other donors' samples. This sequence joins TRBV20-1 and TRBJ2-1, with 13 bases lining up with TRBD2. The material sequenced was blood. The CDR3 nucleotides read TGCAGTGCTAGAGTCCGAATTGCTGGACTAGCGGGGGCCATATACAATGAGCAGTTCTTC. This codes for CSARVRIAGLAGAIYNEQFF.